Listed below are T cell receptor beta chains from one sample, sequenced in a study of T cells after posttransplantation cyclophosphamide. Only in-frame clones appear in the TCRdb table, and some are missing; sequencing was by immunoSEQ multiplex PCR. The table has under 4,500 clones, about 64% seen once. The source material was memory CD8+ T cells sorted from blood. The source is a middle-aged man. The CDR3 runs from the conserved cysteine through the conserved F or W. The order of the fields is V gene, J gene, CDR3 protein.

TRBV2,TRBJ2-1,CASIRRNEQFF
TRBV19,TRBJ2-1,CASVPQGVGNEQFF
TRBV5-6,TRBJ1-1,CASSSTEMNTEAFF
TRBV30,TRBJ2-7,CAWSVLAGDEQYF
TRBV7-9,TRBJ1-1,CASSQTGEAFF
TRBV5-6,TRBJ1-2,CASSIMGPGGDYGYTF
TRBV9,TRBJ1-3,CASSTSSGNTIYF
TRBV2,TRBJ1-1,CARTLGTENTEAFF
TRBV19,TRBJ2-2,CASSIGFGSAGLYTGELFF
TRBV10-1,TRBJ1-1,CASSAGTGYTEAFF
TRBV2,TRBJ2-1,CASSWRTGGSYNEQFF
TRBV7-9,TRBJ2-7,CASSPEGRYEQYF
TRBV7-2,TRBJ2-1,CASSQTSFNEQFF